This is a list of T cell receptor beta chains from one sample in a study of shared clonotypes between healthy human individuals. This table comes from immunoSEQ multiplex PCR, and its TCRdb copy is limited to in-frame clones, with some not included. In the table there are 2,500,000 or so clones, more than 90% of which are singletons. Material for sequencing was naive CD4+ T cells sorted from blood. The origin of the receptors is a man younger than 30 in good health. Both conserved end residues are part of each CDR3. Each record gives: CDR3 length, V gene, J gene, clone size, D gene, CDR3 protein, CDR3 DNA. The D gene is left open where the match is weak. Size values are once, few and many counts, or a class for expanded clones, and some rows have none.

CDR3 length: 13; V gene: TRBV5-1; J gene: TRBJ1-5; clone size: .; D gene: .; CDR3 protein: CASSSTVDQPQHF; CDR3 DNA: TGCGCCAGCAGCTCTACCGTTGATCAGCCCCAGCATTTT
CDR3 length: 14; V gene: TRBV27; J gene: TRBJ2-2; clone size: .; D gene: .; CDR3 protein: CASSSRGRTGELFF; CDR3 DNA: TGTGCCAGCAGTTCCCGAGGGCGTACCGGGGAGCTGTTTTTT
CDR3 length: 15; V gene: TRBV5-8; J gene: TRBJ2-1; clone size: .; D gene: TRBD2; CDR3 protein: CASSLGTSGSDEQFF; CDR3 DNA: TGTGCCAGCAGCTTGGGAACTAGCGGGAGCGATGAGCAGTTCTTC
CDR3 length: 14; V gene: TRBV18; J gene: TRBJ2-7; clone size: .; D gene: TRBD1; CDR3 protein: CASSDRDRAYEQYF; CDR3 DNA: TGTGCCAGCTCCGACCGGGACAGGGCCTACGAGCAGTACTTC
CDR3 length: 17; V gene: TRBV7-9; J gene: TRBJ1-2; clone size: few; D gene: .; CDR3 protein: CASSLFRGDTASYGYTF; CDR3 DNA: TGTGCCAGCAGCTTATTTCGGGGGGACACGGCTAGCTATGGCTACACCTTC
CDR3 length: 15; V gene: TRBV7-9; J gene: TRBJ2-2; clone size: once; D gene: .; CDR3 protein: CASTPRFANTGELFF; CDR3 DNA: TGTGCCAGCACGCCCCGATTCGCGAACACCGGGGAGCTGTTTTTT
CDR3 length: 16; V gene: TRBV12-5; J gene: TRBJ1-5; clone size: .; D gene: .; CDR3 protein: CASGYQRGVSNQPQHF; CDR3 DNA: TGTGCTAGTGGTTACCAAAGGGGGGTTAGCAATCAGCCCCAGCATTTT
CDR3 length: 15; V gene: TRBV19; J gene: TRBJ1-3; clone size: .; D gene: .; CDR3 protein: CASSISGASGNTIYF; CDR3 DNA: TGTGCCAGTAGTATTTCGGGGGCGAGTGGAAACACCATATATTTT
CDR3 length: 17; V gene: TRBV9; J gene: TRBJ1-2; clone size: .; D gene: TRBD1; CDR3 protein: CASSTRLGQVSNYGYTF; CDR3 DNA: TGTGCCAGCAGCACTCGACTAGGACAGGTTTCTAACTATGGCTACACCTTC
CDR3 length: 15; V gene: TRBV7-9; J gene: TRBJ1-5; clone size: .; D gene: .; CDR3 protein: CASSPDSRGDQPQHF; CDR3 DNA: TGTGCCAGCAGCCCAGATTCGAGGGGGGATCAGCCCCAGCATTTT
CDR3 length: 16; V gene: TRBV10-3; J gene: TRBJ2-2; clone size: .; D gene: TRBD2; CDR3 protein: CAISDLTSTVPGELFF; CDR3 DNA: TGTGCCATCAGTGACCTGACTAGCACCGTACCCGGGGAGCTGTTTTTT
CDR3 length: 14; V gene: TRBV6-1; J gene: TRBJ1-4; clone size: .; D gene: .; CDR3 protein: CASSVGTHNEKLFF; CDR3 DNA: TGTGCCAGCAGTGTTGGGACGCACAATGAAAAACTGTTTTTT
CDR3 length: 12; V gene: TRBV6-4; J gene: TRBJ2-5; clone size: .; D gene: .; CDR3 protein: CASSDGRETQYF; CDR3 DNA: TGTGCCAGCAGTGACGGGCGAGAGACCCAGTACTTC
CDR3 length: 15; V gene: TRBV25-1; J gene: TRBJ2-7; clone size: once; D gene: TRBD2; CDR3 protein: CASSVAGGGRYEQYF; CDR3 DNA: TGTGCCAGCAGTGTTGCGGGGGGGGGTCGCTACGAGCAGTACTTC
CDR3 length: 14; V gene: TRBV29-1; J gene: TRBJ2-1; clone size: .; D gene: TRBD2; CDR3 protein: CSVDASGGFNEQFF; CDR3 DNA: TGCAGCGTTGATGCCAGCGGGGGATTCAATGAGCAGTTCTTC
CDR3 length: 15; V gene: TRBV6-1; J gene: TRBJ2-7; clone size: .; D gene: .; CDR3 protein: CASSERRASPYEQYF; CDR3 DNA: TGTGCCAGCAGTGAAAGGAGGGCTTCACCCTACGAGCAGTACTTC
CDR3 length: 13; V gene: TRBV18; J gene: TRBJ1-4; clone size: .; D gene: TRBD1; CDR3 protein: CASSGTGDGKLFF; CDR3 DNA: TGTGCCAGCTCCGGGACAGGGGATGGAAAACTGTTTTTT
CDR3 length: 11; V gene: TRBV20-1; J gene: TRBJ1-2; clone size: .; D gene: .; CDR3 protein: CSTSGNYGYTF; CDR3 DNA: TGCAGCACGTCGGGGAACTATGGCTACACCTTC
CDR3 length: 13; V gene: TRBV7-9; J gene: TRBJ1-6; clone size: .; D gene: .; CDR3 protein: CASSTQVNSPLHF; CDR3 DNA: TGTGCCAGCAGCACACAGGTTAATTCACCCCTCCACTTT
CDR3 length: 13; V gene: TRBV7-2; J gene: TRBJ2-7; clone size: .; D gene: .; CDR3 protein: CASSLEGVHEQYF; CDR3 DNA: TGTGCCAGCAGCTTAGAGGGGGTGCACGAGCAGTACTTC
CDR3 length: 15; V gene: TRBV5-1; J gene: TRBJ2-5; clone size: .; D gene: TRBD1; CDR3 protein: CASTSGTGGIETQYF; CDR3 DNA: TGCGCCAGCACATCCGGGACAGGGGGCATCGAGACCCAGTACTTC
CDR3 length: 15; V gene: TRBV7-8; J gene: TRBJ1-2; clone size: .; D gene: .; CDR3 protein: CASRHSGPKSAGYTF; CDR3 DNA: TGTGCCAGCAGACATTCAGGACCCAAGTCAGCTGGCTACACCTTC
CDR3 length: 15; V gene: TRBV10-1; J gene: TRBJ2-2; clone size: .; D gene: .; CDR3 protein: CASSESTRGNGELFF; CDR3 DNA: TGCGCCAGCAGTGAGTCGACTCGAGGGAACGGGGAGCTGTTTTTT
CDR3 length: 14; V gene: TRBV11-2; J gene: TRBJ2-2; clone size: .; D gene: .; CDR3 protein: CASSPLWNTGELFF; CDR3 DNA: TGTGCCAGCAGCCCGCTGTGGAACACCGGGGAGCTGTTTTTT
CDR3 length: 16; V gene: TRBV6-5; J gene: TRBJ1-3; clone size: .; D gene: .; CDR3 protein: CASSYKHSYSGNTIYF; CDR3 DNA: TGTGCCAGCAGTTACAAACATTCTTACTCTGGAAACACCATATATTTT
CDR3 length: 15; V gene: TRBV6-5; J gene: TRBJ2-3; clone size: .; D gene: TRBD1; CDR3 protein: CASSWQGVQTDTQYF; CDR3 DNA: TGTGCCAGCAGTTGGCAGGGGGTTCAGACAGATACGCAGTATTTT
CDR3 length: 15; V gene: TRBV7-9; J gene: TRBJ2-1; clone size: .; D gene: TRBD1; CDR3 protein: CASSPGQGAWNEQFF; CDR3 DNA: TGTGCCAGCAGCCCTGGACAGGGGGCGTGGAATGAGCAGTTCTTC
CDR3 length: 13; V gene: TRBV29-1; J gene: TRBJ1-1; clone size: .; D gene: .; CDR3 protein: CSVEGRMNTEAFF; CDR3 DNA: TGCAGCGTTGAGGGCCGGATGAACACTGAAGCTTTCTTT
CDR3 length: 14; V gene: TRBV27; J gene: TRBJ1-2; clone size: once; D gene: .; CDR3 protein: CASMRAGGNWGYTF; CDR3 DNA: TGTGCCAGCATGAGGGCGGGCGGGAATTGGGGCTACACCTTC